The 17 T cell receptor beta chains reported below all come from one sample, sequenced in a study of radiotherapy plus CTLA-4 blockade in lung cancer. Sequenced by immunoSEQ multiplex PCR; TCRdb stores in-frame clones only, minus some. The sample has about 73,000 clones; roughly 91% are singletons. The sequenced sample was peripheral blood, obtained from a patient treated with radiotherapy plus ipilimumab. Every receptor here comes from a human donor with non-small cell lung cancer that progressed on radiotherapy plus ipilimumab.

The chain uses TRBV27 and TRBJ1-2, with D possibly being TRBD1 (6 bases). CDR3 length equals 15 residues. CDR1 is MNHEY, CDR2 SMNVEV, per germline (reference sequence). Trimming stripped 6 bases from V and 3 bases from J, with 17 bases between. CDR3 nucleotides: TGTGCCAGCAGCCCCAACACAGGGACTGACTATGGCTACACCTTC. This translates into CASSPNTGTDYGYTF.

This clone was recorded once. The chain recombines TRBV28 with TRBJ2-5; D is uncertain. This CDR3 contains 11 residues. V was clipped by 8 bases and J by 5 bases, with 9 bases between them. Germline assignment: CDR1 MDHEN and CDR2 SYDVKM. CDR3 in DNA: TGTGCCAGCGGTTGGTGGGAGACCCAGTACTTC. Encoded protein: CASGWWETQYF.

This clone was observed a handful of times. The CDR3 region is CASSLGRQNEQYV. CDR3 DNA sequence: TGTGCCAGCTCACTCGGGCGGCAGAACGAGCAGTACGTC. The chain links TRBV18 to TRBJ2-7, with D hard to call. Germline lookup yields CDR1 KGHSH and CDR2 LQKENI. The V end lost 4 bases, the J end lost 5 bases, and 12 bases lay between the germline ends. The CDR3 is made up of 13 amino acids.

The rearrangement joins TRBV29-1 to TRBJ1-2; 8 nucleotides match TRBD1. Germline V CDR1 and CDR2: SQVTM, ANQGSEA. The CDR3 has 17 amino acids. V lost 2 bases to trimming and J lost 0 bases; unmatched junction nucleotides: 11. The CDR3 region has the DNA TGCAGCGTTGAACCACAGGGGGAGGCTATGACTAACTATGGCTACACCTTC. It translates to CSVEPQGEAMTNYGYTF. Together with reference TRBV29-1 and TRBJ1-2, the CDR3 gives the full variable domain: SAVISQKPSRDICQRGTSLTIQCQVDSQVTMMFWYRQQPGQSLTLIATANQGSEATYESGFVIDKFPISRPNLTFSTLTVSNMSPEDSSIYLCSVEPQGEAMTNYGYTFGSGTRLTVV.

V usage is TRBV5-4 and J usage is TRBJ2-7; 8 bases match TRBD2. This CDR3 has 16 amino acids. CDR1 SGHNT and CDR2 YYREEE come from the germline V gene (reference sequence). After removal of 0 bases from V and 2 bases from J, the junction contained 7 bases not matched to a gene. CDR3 nucleotide sequence: TGTGCCAGCAGCTTGGGTGTAGCGGGATATACCTACGAGCAGTACTTC. It specifies CASSLGVAGYTYEQYF.

The CDR3 protein is CAIYVAGTQYF. DNA for the CDR3: TGTGCCATATACGTGGCAGGTACGCAGTATTTT. The V call is TRBV30, the J call TRBJ2-3; no clear D gene. CDR1 and CDR2 (germline): GTSNPN, SVGIG (reference sequence). V lost 8 bases and J 8 bases, leaving 14 bases between the germline ends. The CDR3 spans 11 residues.

This clone was seen a handful of times. This chain uses TRBV6-5 with TRBJ1-2; TRBD1 matches at 8 bases. Trimming removed 4 bases from V and 1 base from J; junction bases left unmatched: 2. The CDR3 is 14 amino acids. Germline CDR1 MNHEY, CDR2 SVGAGI. As DNA, the CDR3 is TGTGCCAGCAGTTCAGGGGGCAGTAACTATGGCTACACCTTC. Protein sequence: CASSSGGSNYGYTF.

The gene calls are TRBV2 and TRBJ2-5; a possible D gene is TRBD2 (6 bases). The CDR3 length is 15 residues. The germline V gene encodes CDR1 SNHLY and CDR2 FYNNEI. Trimming removed 4 bases at V and 5 bases at J, with 17 bases between. CDR3 protein: CASSVGVGGPETQYF. DNA of the CDR3: TGTGCCAGCAGTGTAGGTGTCGGGGGACCCGAGACCCAGTACTTC.

The chain has TRBV5-1 and TRBJ1-4, with 9 bases that match TRBD1. The CDR3 is 14 amino acids. Unmatched junction bases numbered 3, after V lost 4 bases and J lost 5 bases. Germline V gene lookup returns CDR1 SGHRS and CDR2 YFSETQ. CDR3 sequence: CASSPGQGNEKLFF. The DNA for the CDR3 is TGCGCCAGCAGCCCCGGACAGGGGAATGAAAAACTGTTTTTT. The full variable domain, its missing parts supplied by reference TRBV5-1 and TRBJ1-4, is KAGVTQTPRYLIKTRGQQVTLSCSPISGHRSVSWYQQTPGQGLQFLFEYFSETQRNKGNFPGRFSGRQFSNSRSEMNVSTLELGDSALYLCASSPGQGNEKLFFGSGTQLSVL.

This clone was recorded once. The rearrangement uses TRBV7-6 and TRBJ2-1; 10 nucleotides line up with TRBD2. Losses at the gene ends were 1 base for V and 10 bases for J; bases not matched to a gene: 4. From germline, CDR1 is SGHVS and CDR2 FNYEAQ. The CDR3 length is 14 residues. The CDR3 DNA sequence: TGTGCCAGCAGCTTAGGGGCTAGCGGGAGCGAGCAGTTCTTC. Its protein is CASSLGASGSEQFF.

V gene TRBV5-4 combines with J gene TRBJ2-5, with 7 bases aligning to TRBD1. The CDR3 is made up of 15 amino acids. Germline CDR1 SGHNT, CDR2 YYREEE (reference sequence). The J segment lost 2 bases and the V segment lost 0 bases, leaving 4 bases of the junction unmatched. The CDR3 protein is CASSLATGIQETQYF. In nucleotides, the CDR3 is TGTGCCAGCAGCTTGGCGACAGGGATACAAGAGACCCAGTACTTC.

The rearrangement uses TRBV28 and TRBJ2-2; D uncertain. Trimming took off 8 bases at V and 2 bases at J, with 18 bases between the two ends. Germline V gives CDR1 MDHEN, CDR2 SYDVKM. The CDR3 covers 16 residues. Written as DNA, the CDR3 is TGTGCCAGCCTCGCTGACAAAGGCTACAACACCGGGGAGCTGTTTTTT. Translating it yields CASLADKGYNTGELFF.

The chain joins TRBV10-2 to TRBJ2-2; possibly TRBD1 for D (6 bases). Trimming removed 5 bases from V and 6 bases from J, with 10 bases in between. The germline gives CDR1 WSHSY, CDR2 SAAADI. The CDR3 runs to 13 residues. In DNA, the CDR3 is TGCGCCAGCAGTACCACAGGGCCCGGGGAGCTGTTTTTT. This encodes CASSTTGPGELFF.

The chain employs TRBV28 and TRBJ2-1; D unclear. This CDR3 has 16 amino acids. Trimming shortened V by 4 bases and J by 0 bases, and 13 bases separated the two germline ends. Germline CDR1 MDHEN, CDR2 SYDVKM. The CDR3 coding sequence is TGTGCCAGCAGTTCGGTCGGTCTCAGCTCCTACAATGAGCAGTTCTTC. Translated, it gives CASSSVGLSSYNEQFF.

The rearrangement joins TRBV2 to TRBJ2-3; D is ambiguous. Germline values: CDR1 SNHLY, CDR2 FYNNEI. The CDR3 totals 13 residues. V gave up 2 bases and J gave up 4 bases, with 7 bases separating them. The CDR3 region is CASSETAADTQYF. CDR3 bases: TGTGCCAGCAGTGAAACGGCCGCAGATACGCAGTATTTT.

The table lists this clone with a few counts. The rearrangement uses TRBV5-1 and TRBJ2-5; 7 nucleotides align to TRBD2. The DNA end is more similar to TRBJ2-7, so the J call may be wrong. There are 14 residues in the CDR3. CDR1 and CDR2 (germline): SGHRS, YFSETQ. Written as DNA, the CDR3 is TGCGCCAGCAGCCGCGGGGGTGGGACCTACGAGCAGTACTTC. It encodes CASSRGGGTYEQYF.

The sample holds a few counts of this clone. The chain has TRBV28 and TRBJ2-2; 9 nucleotides agree with TRBD2. The V gene's germline CDR1 is MDHEN and CDR2 SYDVKM. V lost 6 bases and J lost 3; bases outside the gene matches: 8. The CDR3 has 16 amino acids. The CDR3 is CASSFRTSEDTGELFF. CDR3 in DNA: TGTGCCAGCAGCTTTAGGACTAGCGAGGACACCGGGGAGCTGTTTTTT. Using reference TRBV28 and TRBJ2-2 for the parts outside the CDR3, the full variable domain is DVKVTQSSRYLVKRTGEKVFLECVQDMDHENMFWYRQDPGLGLRLIYFSYDVKMKEKGDIPEGYSVSREKKERFSLILESASTNQTSMYLCASSFRTSEDTGELFFGEGSRLTVL.